This T cell receptor beta chain was documented in a study of CD8 T cells in ankylosing spondylitis. TCRdb recomputed calls from the 5' RACE reads with MiXCR, one row per CDR3 protein. Of 250,000 to 400,000 distinct CDR3 sequences listed, more than 9% are singletons. This CDR3 region has 14 residues. Germline CDR1 is SGDLS and CDR2 is YYNGEE. The V gene end was trimmed by 0 bases and the J gene end by 3 bases; junction bases not matched to a gene: 3. This clonotype came up many times. V gene TRBV9 combines with J gene TRBJ2-7; 7 nucleotides match TRBD2. Sequenced: blood, either unsorted or a sorted T cell fraction (not recorded which). The sequence derives from a female donor with ankylosing spondylitis or in good health (not recorded which). CDR3 sequence: CASSVGGRSYEQYF. CDR3 sequence (DNA): TGTGCCAGCAGCGTAGGCGGGAGAAGCTACGAGCAGTACTTC.